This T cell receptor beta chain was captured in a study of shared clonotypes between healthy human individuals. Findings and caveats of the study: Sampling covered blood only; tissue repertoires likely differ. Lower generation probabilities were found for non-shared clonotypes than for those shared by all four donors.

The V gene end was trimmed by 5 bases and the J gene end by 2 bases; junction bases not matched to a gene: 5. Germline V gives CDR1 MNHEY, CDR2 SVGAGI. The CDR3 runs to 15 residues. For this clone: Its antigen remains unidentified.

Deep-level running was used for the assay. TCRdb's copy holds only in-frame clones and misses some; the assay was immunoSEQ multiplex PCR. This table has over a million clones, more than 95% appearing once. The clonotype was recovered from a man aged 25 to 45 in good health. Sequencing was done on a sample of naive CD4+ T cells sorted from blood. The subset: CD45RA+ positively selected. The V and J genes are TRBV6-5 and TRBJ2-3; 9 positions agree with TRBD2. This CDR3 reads CASSASGAITDTQYF. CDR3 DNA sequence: TGTGCCAGCAGTGCTAGCGGGGCCATCACAGATACGCAGTATTTT.